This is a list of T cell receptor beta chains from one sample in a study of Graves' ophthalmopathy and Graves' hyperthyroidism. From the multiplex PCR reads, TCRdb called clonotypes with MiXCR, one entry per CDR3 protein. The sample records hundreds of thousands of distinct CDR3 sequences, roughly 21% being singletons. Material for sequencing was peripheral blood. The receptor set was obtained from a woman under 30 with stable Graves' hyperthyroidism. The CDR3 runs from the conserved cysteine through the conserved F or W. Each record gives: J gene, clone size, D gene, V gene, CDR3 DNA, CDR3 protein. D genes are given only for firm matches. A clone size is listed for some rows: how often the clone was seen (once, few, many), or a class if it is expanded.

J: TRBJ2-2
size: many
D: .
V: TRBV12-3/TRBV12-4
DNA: TGTGCCAGCTCTGCCACCCGGGCCGGGGAGCTGTTTTTT
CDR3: CASSATRAGELFF

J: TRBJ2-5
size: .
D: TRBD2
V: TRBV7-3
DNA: TGTGCCAGCAGCCTAATAGCGGGAGTCCAAGAGACCCAGTACTTC
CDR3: CASSLIAGVQETQYF

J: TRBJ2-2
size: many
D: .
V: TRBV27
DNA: TGTGCCAGCAGTACCGGGTCGAACACCGGGGAGCTGTTTTTT
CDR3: CASSTGSNTGELFF

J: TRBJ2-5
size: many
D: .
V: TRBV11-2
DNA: TGTGCCAGCAGCTTATTGACCCCCAATCAAGAGACCCAGTACTTC
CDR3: CASSLLTPNQETQYF

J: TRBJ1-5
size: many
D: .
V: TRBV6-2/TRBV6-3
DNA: TGTGCCAGCAGTCCCATGGAGCCGAATCCAACCTCCAATCAGCCCCAGCATTTT
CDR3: CASSPMEPNPTSNQPQHF

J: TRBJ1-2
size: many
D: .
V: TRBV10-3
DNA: TGTGCCATCAGTGAGGAGGCACCCCCCAGAGGCTACACCTTC
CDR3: CAISEEAPPRGYTF

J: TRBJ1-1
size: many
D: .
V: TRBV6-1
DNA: TGTGCCAGCACCAACAGGGTCCAAGCTTTCTTT
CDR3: CASTNRVQAFF

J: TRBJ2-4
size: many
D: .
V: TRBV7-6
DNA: TGTGCCAGCAGCTTACGACCAGTAACTAGTTCGGCCAAAAACATTCAGTACTTC
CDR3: CASSLRPVTSSAKNIQYF

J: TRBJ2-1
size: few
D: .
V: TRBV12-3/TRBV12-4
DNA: TGTGCCAGCAGTTTAACCCGCTCTAGCTCCTACAATGAGCAGTTCTTC
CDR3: CASSLTRSSSYNEQFF

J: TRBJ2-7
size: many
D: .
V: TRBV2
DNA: TGTGCCAGCGGCGTCAGTCTCTACGAGCAGTACTTC
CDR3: CASGVSLYEQYF

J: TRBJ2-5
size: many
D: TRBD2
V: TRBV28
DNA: TGTGCCAGCAAATCGCCGGGACTAGCGGGAGGTTGGTTC
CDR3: CASKSPGLAGGWF

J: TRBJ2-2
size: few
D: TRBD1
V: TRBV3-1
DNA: TGTGCCAGCAGCCCTTGGGACAGGGCGAACACCGGGGAGCTGTTTTTT
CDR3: CASSPWDRANTGELFF

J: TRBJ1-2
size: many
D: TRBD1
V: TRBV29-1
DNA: TGCAGCGTTGAAAGTGGGACAGGGAACTATGGCTACACCTTC
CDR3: CSVESGTGNYGYTF

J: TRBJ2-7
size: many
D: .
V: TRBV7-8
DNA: TGTGCCAGCAGCTTAGTCGATTTGGACTACGAGCAGTACTTC
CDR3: CASSLVDLDYEQYF

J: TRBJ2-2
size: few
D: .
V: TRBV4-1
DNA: TGCGCCAGCAGCCAAGATATGGTAGGAAGCCTCACCGGGGAGCTGTTTTTT
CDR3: CASSQDMVGSLTGELFF

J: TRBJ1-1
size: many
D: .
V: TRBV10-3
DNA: TGTGCCATCAGTGAAGTCAGGGGCCCGAACACTGAAGCTTTCTTT
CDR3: CAISEVRGPNTEAFF

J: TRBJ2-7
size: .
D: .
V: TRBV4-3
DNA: TGCGCCAGCAGCCAAGATGTGAGGGGGAGGGAGCAGTACTTC
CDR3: CASSQDVRGREQYF

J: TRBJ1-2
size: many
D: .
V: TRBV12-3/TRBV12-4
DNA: TGTGCCAGCAGCCGACAGCGGTCGGGGCTCTATGGCTACACCTTC
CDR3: CASSRQRSGLYGYTF

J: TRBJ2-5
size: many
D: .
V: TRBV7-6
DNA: TGTGCCAGCAGCTTAGTACGGGGTCAAGAGGCCCAGTACTTC
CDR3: CASSLVRGQEAQYF

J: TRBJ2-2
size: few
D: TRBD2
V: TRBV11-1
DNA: TGTGCCAGCAGCTTACGCGGGAGACACACCGGGGAGCTGTTTTTT
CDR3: CASSLRGRHTGELFF

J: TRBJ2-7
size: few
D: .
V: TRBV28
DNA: TGTGCCAGCAGTCCCGACCGCGGGGGCGGGGAGCAGTACTTC
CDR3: CASSPDRGGGEQYF

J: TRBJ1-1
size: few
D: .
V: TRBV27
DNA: TGTGCCAGCAGTTTATCGGGGGGACTGGGAGCTTTCTTT
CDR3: CASSLSGGLGAFF

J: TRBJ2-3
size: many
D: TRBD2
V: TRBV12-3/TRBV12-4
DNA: TGTGCCAGCAGTTTCCCGGGGGAGGGGGATACGCAGTATTTT
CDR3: CASSFPGEGDTQYF

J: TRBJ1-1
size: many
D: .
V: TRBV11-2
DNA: TGTGCCAGCAGCTTAGACCAATACACTGAAGCTTTCTTT
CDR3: CASSLDQYTEAFF

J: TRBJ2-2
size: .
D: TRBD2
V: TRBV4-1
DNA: TGCGCCAGCAGCCAAGTAACTAGCGGGGGCCTGGCGAACACCGGGGAGCTGTTTTTT
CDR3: CASSQVTSGGLANTGELFF

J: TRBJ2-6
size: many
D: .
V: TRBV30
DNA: TGTGCCTGGATTGGGGGTTCTGGGGCCAACGTCCTGACTTTC
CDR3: CAWIGGSGANVLTF

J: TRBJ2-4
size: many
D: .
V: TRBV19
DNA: TGTGCCAGTAGCTATTTACCGGACGGGAAGCGGAACATTCAGTACTTC
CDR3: CASSYLPDGKRNIQYF

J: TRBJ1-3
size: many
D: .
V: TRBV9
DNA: TGTGCCAGCAGCGGGGGGCTAGGCCCCTCTGGAAACACCATATATTTT
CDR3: CASSGGLGPSGNTIYF

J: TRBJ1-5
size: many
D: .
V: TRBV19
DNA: TGTGCCAGTAGTATCGGGGAGGGTGGGCCGCCCCAGCATTTT
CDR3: CASSIGEGGPPQHF

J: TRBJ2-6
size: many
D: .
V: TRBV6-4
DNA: TGTGCCAGCACAATGAAGCACAGGGAATATGGGGCCAACGTCCTGACTTTC
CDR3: CASTMKHREYGANVLTF

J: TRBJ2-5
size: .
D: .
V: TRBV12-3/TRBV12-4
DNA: TGTGCCAGCAGGCGGACAGTCAGCCAAGAGACGGAGTACTTC
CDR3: CASRRTVSQETEYF

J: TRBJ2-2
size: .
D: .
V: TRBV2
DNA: TGTGCCAGCAGTCGCAGGGTGGGGACCGGGGAGCTGTTTTTT
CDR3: CASSRRVGTGELFF

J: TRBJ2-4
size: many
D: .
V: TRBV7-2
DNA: TGTGCCAGCAGCTTCGGATGGGGGGACATTCAGTACTTC
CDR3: CASSFGWGDIQYF

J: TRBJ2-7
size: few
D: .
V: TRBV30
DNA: TGTGCCTGGAGGAGGGTGAGGACCAGCTCCTACGAGCAGTACTTC
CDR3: CAWRRVRTSSYEQYF

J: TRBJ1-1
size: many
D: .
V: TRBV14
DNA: TGTGCCAGCAGCCAAGATAGGTATGGGATGAACACTGAAGCTTTCTTT
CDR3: CASSQDRYGMNTEAFF

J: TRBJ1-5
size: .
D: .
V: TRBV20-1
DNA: TGCAGTGCTAGCCGGAACACAGATAGCAATCAGCCCCAGCATTTT
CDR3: CSASRNTDSNQPQHF

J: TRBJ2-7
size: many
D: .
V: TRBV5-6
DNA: TGTGCCAGCAGCTTTTACTACGAGCAGTACTTC
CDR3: CASSFYYEQYF

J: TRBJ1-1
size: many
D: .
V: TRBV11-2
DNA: TGTGCCAGCAGCTCCCCCCCCAGACAGACCAAAAAGAACACTGAAGCTTTCTTT
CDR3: CASSSPPRQTKKNTEAFF

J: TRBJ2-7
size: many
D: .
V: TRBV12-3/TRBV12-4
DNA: TGTGCCAGCAGCTTACAGGGCTCCTACGAGCAGTACTTC
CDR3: CASSLQGSYEQYF

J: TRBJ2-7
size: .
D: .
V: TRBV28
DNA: TGTGCCAGCAACCCGGGACCCGGGAGCTACGAGCAGTACTTC
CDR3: CASNPGPGSYEQYF

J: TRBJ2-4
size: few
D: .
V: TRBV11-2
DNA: TGTGCCAGCAGCTTCTTCATTCCGGGGTTTTCGGCCAAAAACATTCAGTACTTC
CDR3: CASSFFIPGFSAKNIQYF

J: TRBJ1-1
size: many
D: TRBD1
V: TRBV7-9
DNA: TGTGCCAGCAGCGTGGACAGGGGGATTGCCACTGAAGCTTTCTTT
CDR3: CASSVDRGIATEAFF

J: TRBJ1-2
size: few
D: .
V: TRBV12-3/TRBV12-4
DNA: TGTGCCAGCACCTTTTTAGGGGGATATGGCTACACCTTC
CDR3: CASTFLGGYGYTF

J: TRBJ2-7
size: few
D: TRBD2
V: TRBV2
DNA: TGTGCCAGCAGTGAGGGGACTAGCCTTCACGAGCAGTACTTC
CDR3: CASSEGTSLHEQYF

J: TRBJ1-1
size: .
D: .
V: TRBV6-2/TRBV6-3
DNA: TGTGCCAGCACCTCCTTTGGCGCAGGGAACACTGAAGCTTTCTTT
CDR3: CASTSFGAGNTEAFF

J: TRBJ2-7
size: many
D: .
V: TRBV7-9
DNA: TGTGCCAGCACTACTCTATCCTACGAGCAGTACTTC
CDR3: CASTTLSYEQYF

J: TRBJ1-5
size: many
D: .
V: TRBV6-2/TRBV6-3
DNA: TGTGCCAGCAGGCCGAACCTTCAAAATCAGCCCCAGCATTTT
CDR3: CASRPNLQNQPQHF

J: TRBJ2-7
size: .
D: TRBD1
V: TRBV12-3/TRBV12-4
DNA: TGTGCCAGCAGTACTGGGACAGGGGTTATTAGGTTACGCGAGCAGTACTTC
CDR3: CASSTGTGVIRLREQYF

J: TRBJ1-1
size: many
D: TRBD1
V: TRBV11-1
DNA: TGTGCCAGCAGCTTCCCCCCAGGGGGGGAATACACTGAAGCTTTCTTT
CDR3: CASSFPPGGEYTEAFF

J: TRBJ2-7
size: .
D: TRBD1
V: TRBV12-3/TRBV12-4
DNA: TGTGCCAGCAGCCCAGGGACAGGGGGAGAGCAGTACTTC
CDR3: CASSPGTGGEQYF

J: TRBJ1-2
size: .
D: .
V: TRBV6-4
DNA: TGTGCCAGCAGTGAGTCCGACATTGACTATGGCTACACCTTC
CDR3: CASSESDIDYGYTF

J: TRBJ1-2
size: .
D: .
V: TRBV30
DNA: TGTGCCTGGAGTCGTCAGTCCTATGGCTACACCTTC
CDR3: CAWSRQSYGYTF

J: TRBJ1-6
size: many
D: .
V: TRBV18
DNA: TGTGCCAGCTCACCACAGGGGGACAATTCACCCCTCCACTTT
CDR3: CASSPQGDNSPLHF

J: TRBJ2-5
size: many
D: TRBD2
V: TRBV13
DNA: TGTGCCAGCAGCGTCCGGACTAGACAAGAGACCCAGTACTTC
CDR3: CASSVRTRQETQYF

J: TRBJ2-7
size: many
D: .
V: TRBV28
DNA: TGTGCCAGCAGCATCGAGATGAGCAGATACGAGCAGTACTTC
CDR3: CASSIEMSRYEQYF

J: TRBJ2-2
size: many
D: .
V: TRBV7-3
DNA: TGTGCCAGCAGCTTAACCTCCCTAGGGATCGCCGGGGAGCTGTTTTTT
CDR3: CASSLTSLGIAGELFF

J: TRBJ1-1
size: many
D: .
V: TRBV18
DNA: TGTGCCAGCTCAACCCTTACAGGGCGGAACACTGAAGCTTTCTTT
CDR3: CASSTLTGRNTEAFF

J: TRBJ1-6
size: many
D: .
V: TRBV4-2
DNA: TGTGCCAGCAGCCAAGATTGGAATTCACCCCTCCACTTT
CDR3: CASSQDWNSPLHF

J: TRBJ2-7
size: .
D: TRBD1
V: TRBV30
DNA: TGTGCCTCGGAGGGACAGGGGGCCTACGAGCAGTACTTC
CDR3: CASEGQGAYEQYF

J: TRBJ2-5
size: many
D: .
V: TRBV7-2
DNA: TGTGCCAGCAGCTTAGTGTATAGTTACCAGGAGACCCAGTACTTC
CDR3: CASSLVYSYQETQYF